Following are 8 T cell receptor beta chains from one sample sequenced in a study of cytomegalovirus exposure and HLA in healthy donors. In the PCR, 60 Vbeta and 13 Jbeta primers were used. Sequencing was performed with immunoSEQ multiplex PCR; in TCRdb, only in-frame clones are kept and a portion is missing. This sample has 100,000 to 150,000 clones, with roughly 73% found just once. The sequencing input was PBMCs. Source of these receptors: a man between 60 and 70 years old in good health and CMV-seropositive.

This chain connects TRBV5-1 to TRBJ2-3; 7 bases map to TRBD1. The CDR3 contains 14 residues. V shed 0 bases and J 4 bases; nucleotides not matched to a gene: 2. Germline CDR1 SGHRS, CDR2 YFSETQ. This CDR3 is CASSLGGGPDTQYF. The DNA for the CDR3 is TGCGCCAGCAGCTTGGGAGGGGGCCCAGATACGCAGTATTTT.

The chain carries TRBV7-3 and TRBJ2-1; the D gene is possibly TRBD1 (6 bases). Germline CDR1 is SGHTA and CDR2 is FQGTGA. This CDR3 is 12 amino acids long. The V end was cut by 5 bases, the J end by 7 bases, with 9 bases between. The CDR3, as DNA: TGTGCCAGCAGCCGCGGACAGAATGAGCAGTTCTTC. It encodes CASSRGQNEQFF.

The chain employs TRBV7-8 and TRBJ1-6; D not certain. Germline CDR1 reads SGHVS; CDR2 reads FQNEAQ. The V end was cut by 7 bases, the J end by 7 bases, with 26 bases between. CDR3 length equals 18 residues. The CDR3: CASTHALLAGAGNSPLHF. The CDR3 DNA reads as TGTGCCAGCACTCACGCGTTACTTGCGGGCGCCGGAAATTCACCCCTCCACTTT.

A single count supports this clone. The CDR3 region is CASSFYRQGFTGELFF. The CDR3 DNA follows: TGTGCCAGCAGTTTTTATAGACAGGGATTCACCGGGGAGCTGTTTTTT. This chain links TRBV28 with TRBJ2-2; TRBD1 matches 7 bases. Germline V CDR1 and CDR2: MDHEN, SYDVKM. Trimming cost V 3 bases and J 4 bases; bases outside gene matches: 8. The CDR3 length is 16 residues.

This clone occurred once. The genes are TRBV19 and TRBJ2-1; 8 bases agree with TRBD1. The length of the CDR3 is 15 residues. With 5 bases clipped from V and 3 bases from J, the junction kept 6 bases outside the gene matches. Germline-derived CDR1 and CDR2 are LNHDA and SQIVND (reference sequence). In nucleotides, the CDR3 is TGTGCCAGTAGTCTGGGGACAGGAGTCTACAATGAGCAGTTCTTC. Translated: CASSLGTGVYNEQFF.

The J gene is TRBJ2-3, the V gene TRBV29-1, with D possibly matching TRBD2 (7 bases). Germline CDR1 reads SQVTM; CDR2 reads ANQGSEA. V lost 6 bases and J lost 6, with 13 bases in between. The CDR3 is 12 residues long. The DNA of the CDR3 is TGCAGCGTACGAGGGGGGGCGGATACGCAGTATTTT. Protein sequence: CSVRGGADTQYF.

The V call is TRBV7-3, the J call TRBJ1-1; D unresolved. V was clipped by 3 bases and J by 1 base, with 12 bases between them. Germline CDR1 SGHTA, CDR2 FQGTGA. The CDR3 runs to 15 residues. CDR3 DNA sequence: TGTGCCAGCAGCTTTCTTTTCGCAGGGAACACTGAAGCTTTCTTT. It yields the protein CASSFLFAGNTEAFF.

CDR3 DNA sequence: TGTGCCAGCAGCGTTGGACAGTCGGAAGAGACCCAGTACTTC. Protein sequence: CASSVGQSEETQYF. This chain uses TRBV9 with TRBJ2-5; tentatively, D is TRBD1 (6 bases). Germline V gene data show CDR1 as SGDLS and CDR2 as YYNGEE. V lost 2 bases and J lost 3, with 11 bases in between. This CDR3 has 14 amino acids.